Reported below is one T cell receptor beta chain. The data originate from a study of shared T cell receptors in the human thymus. Measured with immunoSEQ multiplex PCR; TCRdb has only the in-frame clones, and not every one. The sample includes around 730,000 clones, 80% to 90% of them seen just once. Germline V gene sequence: CDR1 SGHRS, CDR2 YFSETQ. Trimming at V came to 0 bases and at J to 4 bases, leaving 0 bases not matched to a gene. The CDR3 is 14 residues long. These data were also filed under a second study, of human thymus T cells. That publication notes: Donation came from healthy Finnish infants having corrective surgery for congenital heart defects. Thymic and blood repertoires seemed to favor certain V and J genes.

The specimen was thymocytes. The sequence came from a girl less than two years old with a congenital heart defect. The J gene is TRBJ2-1, the V gene TRBV5-1, with TRBD1 matching over 8 bases. The CDR3 protein is CASSLGTGYNEQFF. The CDR3 coding sequence is TGCGCCAGCAGCTTGGGGACAGGGTACAATGAGCAGTTCTTC. Based on the CDR3 plus reference TRBV5-1 and TRBJ2-1, the full variable domain is KAGVTQTPRYLIKTRGQQVTLSCSPISGHRSVSWYQQTPGQGLQFLFEYFSETQRNKGNFPGRFSGRQFSNSRSEMNVSTLELGDSALYLCASSLGTGYNEQFFGPGTRLTVL.